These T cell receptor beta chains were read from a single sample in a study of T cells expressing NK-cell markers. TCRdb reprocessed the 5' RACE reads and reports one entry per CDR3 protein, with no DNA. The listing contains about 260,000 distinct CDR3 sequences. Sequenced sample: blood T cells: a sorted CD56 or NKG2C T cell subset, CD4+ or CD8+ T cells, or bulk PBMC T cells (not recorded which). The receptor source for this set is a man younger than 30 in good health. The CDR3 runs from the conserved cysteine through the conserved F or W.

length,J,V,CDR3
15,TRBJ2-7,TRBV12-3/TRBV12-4,CASTTSGGSSYEQYF
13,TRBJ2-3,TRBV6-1,CATFAGGADTQYF
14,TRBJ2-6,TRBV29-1,CSATGGGGANVLTF
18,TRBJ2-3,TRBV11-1,CASSPNLLAGVTKDTQYF
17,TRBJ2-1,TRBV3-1,CASSQDEGTGVYNEQFF
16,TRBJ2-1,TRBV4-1,CASSQDWDRGYNEQFF
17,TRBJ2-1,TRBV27,CASSPTPLDAYRDEQFF
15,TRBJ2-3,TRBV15,CATSRGVGGQDTQYF
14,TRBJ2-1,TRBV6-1,CASSTTGGIGEQFF
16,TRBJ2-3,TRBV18,CASSPRAVGTTDTQYF
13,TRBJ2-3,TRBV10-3,CAIKPSESDTQYF
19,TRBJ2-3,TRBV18,CASSPSAPGLYGSTDTQYF
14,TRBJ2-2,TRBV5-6,CASSLGSPPGELFF
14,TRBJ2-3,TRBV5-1,CANPLQITTDTQYF
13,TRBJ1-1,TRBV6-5,CASSYSSRFGAFF
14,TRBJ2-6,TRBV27,CASRERGGANVLTF
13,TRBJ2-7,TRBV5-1,CASSGAQGSEQYF
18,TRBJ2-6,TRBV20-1,CSASNWTGQNSGANVLTF
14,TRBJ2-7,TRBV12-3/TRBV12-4,CASRRPLLIYEQYF
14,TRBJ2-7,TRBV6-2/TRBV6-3,CASSSYGESREQYF
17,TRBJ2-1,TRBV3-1,CASSQVAVGQKYNEQFF
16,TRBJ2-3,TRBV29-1,CSARAGGLADTDTQYF
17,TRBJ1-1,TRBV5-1,CASSLIPGQGELTEAFF
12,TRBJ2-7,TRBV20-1,CSAPTRRGEQYF
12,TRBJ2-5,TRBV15,CATGGGQETQYF
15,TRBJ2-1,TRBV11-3,CASSSQTGPYNEQFF
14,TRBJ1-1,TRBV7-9,CASRSSTGNTEAFF
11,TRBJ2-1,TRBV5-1,CASGAPGAQFF
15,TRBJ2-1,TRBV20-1,CSARDPRQGYNEQFF
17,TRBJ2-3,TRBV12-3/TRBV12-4,CASSLTGLAGATDTQYF
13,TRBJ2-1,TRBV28,CASRPGGPGEQFF
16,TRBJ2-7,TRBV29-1,CSVEGITGASSYEQYF
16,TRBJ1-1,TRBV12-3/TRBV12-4,CASILNKARKNTEAFF
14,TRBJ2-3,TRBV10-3,CATEQDRVRDTQYF
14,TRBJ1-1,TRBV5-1,CASSFRATNSEAFF
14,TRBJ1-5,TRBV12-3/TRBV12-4,CASSPEGHNQPQHF
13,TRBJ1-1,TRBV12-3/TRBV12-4,CASSPYSAVEAFF
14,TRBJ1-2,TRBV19,CASSLRQAPRGYTF
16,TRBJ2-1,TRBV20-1,CSARKGLAVSYNEQFF
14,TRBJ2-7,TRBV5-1,CASSFTLVSDEQYF
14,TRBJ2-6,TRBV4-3,CASSQDNGANVLTF